The following is a TCR beta chain sequence with its context. The CDR3 extends over 15 amino acids. The germline V gene encodes CDR1 SGHTA and CDR2 FQGTGA. V shed 5 bases and J shed 14 bases, with 25 bases lying between them. After constant-region reverse-primer amplification, full-length variable regions underwent semi-nested PCR with Nested Universal Primer A. A single record per CDR3 protein comes from TCRdb applying MiXCR to the 5' RACE reads. The sample gives just under 65,000 distinct CDR3 sequences, 22% of which show up once; approximately 3.1% is in the top ten. The chain links TRBV7-3 to TRBJ2-1, with a tentative D call TRBD2 (6 bases). This clonotype originated in a female donor with breast cancer. The source material was memory CD4+ T cells sorted from a lymph node. This sample's subset: memory CD4+ T cells, CD4+CD45RO+CD25-. CDR3 loop: CASSPNINTPGGKFF. The CDR3 coding sequence is TGTGCCAGCAGCCCGAACATCAACACCCCCGGGGGAAAGTTCTTC.